One TCR beta chain is described in this entry. What it binds is not known. A read error may account for a junction end that differs from germline. Three rounds of nested PCR, following a modified ARM-PCR protocol, produced the TCRbeta library. TCRdb re-called the multiplex PCR reads through MiXCR, storing one row per CDR3 protein. The sample lists around 80,000 distinct CDR3 sequences, about four fifths seen once, with around half in the top ten. The sample is drawn from a study of tumor and adjacent non-tumor tissue in lung cancer. The wider study: The cohort had around twelve adenocarcinoma, a couple of squamous cell and 1 small cell patients.

The CDR3 length is 15 residues. The V gene's germline CDR1 is SQVTM and CDR2 ANQGSEA. Overall study results and limits: Top 100 clones took a larger repertoire share in normal lung.

The template was RNA from unsorted bulk tissue. The normal lung tissue was taken more than 3 cm from the tumor edge. The chain carries TRBV29-1 and TRBJ2-7; D might be TRBD2 (5 bases). The sequencing sample was made of distant non-tumor lung tissue. This TCR was recovered from a man in his 60s with non-small cell lung cancer. The CDR3 sequence: CTVEDRGRGEREQYF. CDR3 DNA: TGCACCGTTGAAGATCGGGGTCGTGGGGAACGAGAGCAGTACTTC.